A selection of T cell receptor beta chains follows, all from one sample in a study of regulatory T cells in long-lasting Graves disease. TCRdb re-analysed the multiplex PCR reads in MiXCR, keeping a single row per CDR3 protein. The data show fewer than 450,000 distinct CDR3 sequences, with 20% to 25% seen just once and less than 25% held by the top ten. The sequences come from peripheral blood mononuclear cells (PBMCs), collected when the disease was refractory, from a patient treated with antithyroid drugs. These receptors all come from a female donor with Graves disease. Both conserved end residues are trimmed from each CDR3. Some rows have no size entry. The others give once, few or many, or a class for an expanded clone.

>TRBJ2-7|many|TRBV20-1
SAGYSGQIYEQY
>TRBJ2-5|NA|TRBV18
ASSPSGGQEAQY
>TRBJ2-7|many|TRBV12-3/TRBV12-4
ASSRLERVDSYEQY
>TRBJ1-1|few|TRBV28
ASSGAMDRRGTEAF
>TRBJ2-7|many|TRBV7-9
ASSPDSSYEQY
>TRBJ1-1|NA|TRBV12-3/TRBV12-4
ASTLLAGRGTEAF
>TRBJ2-7|many|TRBV28
ASSNTVTHEQY
>TRBJ2-1|NA|TRBV20-1
SASIHHGNEQF
>TRBJ2-5|few|TRBV10-3
AIARTGDLETQY
>TRBJ1-2|few|TRBV5-1
ASSSGQAKTERGYT
>TRBJ1-5|NA|TRBV19
ASTRMGGQPQH
>TRBJ2-2|few|TRBV20-1
SARRGLATTNTGELF
>TRBJ2-5|few|TRBV7-9
ASSLQAGEWETQY